This T cell receptor (beta chain) is drawn from a study of naive and memory T cell subsets. This clonotype showed up just a few times. An oligonucleotide containing a UMI was ligated to the 3' end of TCR cDNA. Whole-blood samples were roughly 2.3 ml of peripheral blood from healthy adult volunteers. Unsorted total RNA, about 1 to 1000 ng, was DNase treated before reverse transcription. Amplification of ligated cDNA took four PCR rounds with SP2 and nested alpha and beta constant primers. Blood and skin TCR RNA was reverse transcribed with alpha and beta constant primers. MiXCR, run by TCRdb on the 5' RACE reads, gives a single entry per CDR3 protein. The sample includes over 45,000 distinct CDR3 sequences, around 8% of them seen just once. Per the germline V gene, CDR1 is SGHRS and CDR2 is YFSETQ. Unmatched junction bases numbered 4, after V lost 0 bases and J lost 7 bases. The CDR3 covers 14 residues.

This rearrangement joins TRBV5-1 to TRBJ1-5; 7 nucleotides agree with TRBD1. The origin of this receptor is a female donor in good health. The CDR3 DNA is TGCGCCAGCAGCTTGGTTACAGGGGCGCAGCCCCAGCATTTT. The encoded protein is CASSLVTGAQPQHF.